These 7 T cell receptor beta chains were sequenced from one sample in a study of T cell responses to AZD1222 COVID-19 vaccine. Some clones are missing from TCRdb's copy, which holds only in-frame ones; the method was immunoSEQ multiplex PCR. In the table there are some 80,000 clones, around 90% of which are singletons. The material sequenced was peripheral blood, taken on day 0 of MenACWY control vaccination. The receptors shown here come from an adult in good health.

V usage is TRBV6-5 and J usage is TRBJ1-5, with unresolved D. The germline V gene encodes CDR1 MNHEY and CDR2 SVGAGI. The CDR3 has 13 residues. The V and J ends lost 7 bases and 2 bases respectively, with 9 bases between them. The chain's CDR3 is CASTTRGNQPQHF. Written as DNA, the CDR3 is TGTGCCAGCACCACTAGGGGCAATCAGCCCCAGCATTTT.

Here the CDR3 reads CASGGAGTDTQYF. DNA of the CDR3: TGTGCCAGCGGGGGGGCCGGCACAGATACGCAGTATTTT. J is TRBJ2-3 and V is TRBV2; perhaps TRBD2 as D (7 bases). V lost 8 bases to trimming and J lost 1 base, with 10 bases between them. From germline, CDR1 is SNHLY and CDR2 FYNNEI. This CDR3 has 13 amino acids. The complete variable domain, with remaining parts taken from reference TRBV2 and TRBJ2-3, reads EPEVTQTPSHQVTQMGQEVILRCVPISNHLYFYWYRQILGQKVEFLVSFYNNEISEKSEIFDDQFSVERPDGSNFTLKIRSTKLEDSAMYFCASGGAGTDTQYFGPGTRLTVL.

The V gene is TRBV30, the J gene TRBJ2-7; a weak D match, TRBD1 (5 bases). V was shortened by 1 base and J by 3 bases, with 7 bases between the two germline ends. CDR3 length: 12 residues. Germline CDR1 is GTSNPN and CDR2 is SVGIG (reference sequence). Here the CDR3 reads CAWSEDSYEQYF. In nucleotides, the CDR3 is TGTGCCTGGAGTGAAGACAGCTACGAGCAGTACTTC.

The chain is built from TRBV30 and TRBJ1-5; TRBD1 matches at 10 bases. Germline CDR1 GTSNPN, CDR2 SVGIG (reference sequence). After removal of 3 bases from V and 0 bases from J, the junction contained 26 bases not matched to a gene. The length of the CDR3 is 23 residues. The CDR3 loop reads CAWRNKPRDRGPLLPYSNQPQHF. The CDR3 nucleotides are TGTGCCTGGAGGAACAAACCCCGGGACAGGGGTCCTCTCCTTCCCTATAGCAATCAGCCCCAGCATTTT.

The rearrangement joins TRBV5-8 to TRBJ2-3, with D possibly matching TRBD2 (5 bases). V gave up 3 bases and J gave up 0 bases, with 8 bases separating them. Germline V gene lookup returns CDR1 SGHTS and CDR2 YDEGEE. This CDR3 spans 14 amino acids. Here the CDR3 DNA reads TGTGCCAGCAGCTCTCGGGGTAGCACAGATACGCAGTATTTT. Amino acids: CASSSRGSTDTQYF.

This chain connects TRBV9 to TRBJ1-6, with no clear D. The V end was cut by 0 bases, the J end by 10 bases, with 14 bases between. The CDR3 totals 15 residues. Germline CDR1 reads SGDLS; CDR2 reads YYNGEE. The CDR3: CASSVERERGSPLHF. DNA of the CDR3: TGTGCCAGCAGCGTAGAGAGGGAGAGAGGGTCACCCCTCCACTTT.

This clone has just a few counts. The V call is TRBV2, the J call TRBJ1-1, with 10 nucleotides matching TRBD1. The CDR3 has 18 amino acids. The trim removed 2 bases at V and 4 bases at J, leaving 13 bases unmatched. Germline-derived CDR1 and CDR2 are SNHLY and FYNNEI. CDR3 sequence: CASSERDRGSIGITEAFF. The CDR3 DNA reads TGTGCCAGCAGTGAAAGGGACAGGGGAAGTATAGGGATCACTGAAGCTTTCTTT. The full variable domain, with the rest looked up from reference TRBV2 and TRBJ1-1, is EPEVTQTPSHQVTQMGQEVILRCVPISNHLYFYWYRQILGQKVEFLVSFYNNEISEKSEIFDDQFSVERPDGSNFTLKIRSTKLEDSAMYFCASSERDRGSIGITEAFFGQGTRLTVV.